These 19 T cell receptor beta chains came from one sample sequenced in a study of cytomegalovirus exposure and HLA in healthy donors. Amplification used 60 Vbeta primers and 13 Jbeta primers. Clones were sequenced by immunoSEQ multiplex PCR, and TCRdb holds only the in-frame ones, with some missing. Among about 160,000 clones, about 79% were seen once, and the ten largest hold 0.65% to 0.85%. The source material was PBMCs. These receptors came from a female donor in good health and CMV-seronegative.

This chain links TRBV7-9 with TRBJ2-2; unclear D gene. From germline, CDR1 is SEHNR and CDR2 FQNEAQ (reference sequence). This CDR3 region has 14 residues. The V gene lost 2 bases and the J gene lost 7 bases, with 11 bases spanning the gap. This CDR3 is CASSLMSTVGELFF. Here the CDR3 DNA reads TGTGCCAGCAGCTTAATGTCAACTGTCGGGGAGCTGTTTTTT.

The V and J genes are TRBV29-1 and TRBJ1-2; D might be TRBD1 (5 bases). Per the germline V gene, CDR1 is SQVTM and CDR2 is ANQGSEA. CDR3 length: 14 amino acids. The V gene lost 3 bases and the J gene lost 5 bases, with 16 bases spanning the gap. The CDR3 sequence: CSVEFPGKEYGYTF. For the CDR3, the DNA is TGCAGCGTTGAGTTTCCAGGGAAGGAGTATGGCTACACCTTC.

This clone was seen a handful of times. The CDR3 loop reads CATSSGTRGWGAQYF. The CDR3 DNA is TGTGCCACCAGCAGCGGGACTAGGGGTTGGGGAGCGCAGTATTTT. This sequence joins TRBV15 and TRBJ2-3, with 8 bases aligning to TRBD2. The CDR3 covers 15 residues. Germline V gene lookup returns CDR1 LNHNV and CDR2 YYDKDF (reference sequence). The V and J ends lost 3 bases and 10 bases, in that order; junction bases with no gene match: 12.

The chain links TRBV7-2 to TRBJ2-7; 10 nucleotides agree with TRBD2. The V segment lost 3 bases and the J segment 5 bases; nucleotides outside the gene matches: 7. The CDR3 covers 15 residues. Germline CDR1 SGHTA, CDR2 FQGNSA. Here the CDR3 DNA reads TGTGCCAGCAGCTTTACCGGGACTAGCGTGAACGAGCAGTACTTC. This gives the protein CASSFTGTSVNEQYF.

The chain joins TRBV6-5 to TRBJ1-1; D is perhaps TRBD1 (5 bases). In germline, CDR1 is MNHEY, CDR2 SVGAGI. This CDR3 has 14 amino acids. V was cut by 7 bases and J by 4 bases, with 16 bases left in between. The CDR3 reads CASTLGVMSTEAFF. DNA of the CDR3: TGTGCCAGCACCTTAGGGGTCATGAGCACTGAAGCTTTCTTT.

V gene TRBV30 combines with J gene TRBJ1-2; D gene unclear. Germline CDR1 and CDR2: GTSNPN and SVGIG (reference sequence). CDR3 size: 11 residues. Trimming removed 0 bases from V and 7 bases from J, with 6 bases in between. Here the CDR3 reads CAWSVRGGYTF. As DNA, the CDR3 is TGTGCCTGGAGTGTACGAGGTGGCTACACCTTC.

The chain links TRBV6-1 to TRBJ1-1, with D possibly TRBD1 on 6 matching bases. CDR3 size: 14 residues. Per germline, CDR1 MNHNS and CDR2 SASEGT. The ends were cut back, 1 base at V and 6 bases at J, with 12 bases in the middle. This CDR3 is CASSEGQGMAEAFF. The CDR3 nucleotides read TGTGCCAGCAGTGAAGGGCAGGGGATGGCTGAAGCTTTCTTT.

V and J are TRBV6-6 and TRBJ2-7; D possibly corresponds to TRBD2 (5 bases). Trimming cost V 7 bases and J 2 bases, with 18 bases left between them. The CDR3 loop spans 15 amino acids. CDR1 MNHNY and CDR2 SVGAGI come from the germline V gene (reference sequence). CDR3 loop: CASKTSQRRTYEQYF. For the CDR3, the DNA is TGTGCCAGCAAAACGAGCCAGCGGCGTACCTACGAGCAGTACTTC.

The chain recombines TRBV9 with TRBJ2-5; the D is unclear. Per germline, CDR1 SGDLS and CDR2 YYNGEE. Deletions cut 0 bases from V and 5 bases from J, with 8 bases between. The CDR3 consists of 13 residues. The chain's CDR3 is CASSVAYWETQYF. In nucleotides, the CDR3 is TGTGCCAGCAGCGTAGCCTATTGGGAGACCCAGTACTTC. Filled out from reference TRBV9 and TRBJ2-5, the complete variable domain reads DSGVTQTPKHLITATGQRVTLRCSPRSGDLSVYWYQQSLDQGLQFLIQYYNGEERAKGNILERFSAQQFPDLHSELNLSSLELGDSALYFCASSVAYWETQYFGPGTRLLVL.

This clone was counted between two and nine times. For the CDR3, the DNA is TGTGCCAGCAGTTTCGACCCAGTCGGGGGCTACACCTTC. Translation: CASSFDPVGGYTF. The rearrangement uses TRBV6-5 and TRBJ1-2, with D uncertain. The germline CDR1 and CDR2 sequences are MNHEY and SVGAGI. V gave up 4 bases and J gave up 8 bases, with 14 bases separating them. The CDR3 is 13 residues long.

This chain joins TRBV11-3 and TRBJ2-1; D is unclear. The germline V and J ends were trimmed by 0 bases and 3 bases, with 3 bases remaining between them. CDR1 SGHNT and CDR2 YENEEA come from the germline V gene. The CDR3 loop spans 13 amino acids. The CDR3 protein is CASSLDNYNEQFF. CDR3 nucleotide sequence: TGTGCCAGCAGCTTAGACAACTACAATGAGCAGTTCTTC.

CDR3 amino acids: CASSLTGIDQPQHF. CDR3 bases: TGCGCCAGCAGCCTGACAGGGATTGATCAGCCCCAGCATTTT. The gene calls are TRBV4-3 and TRBJ1-5; TRBD1 matches 7 bases. V was clipped by 4 bases and J by 5 bases; unmatched bases: 5. Germline CDR1 reads LGHNA; CDR2 reads YSLEER. There are 14 residues in the CDR3.

This clone was counted once. The chain is built from TRBV7-4 and TRBJ1-2; the D is unclear. The CDR3 extends over 13 amino acids. CDR1 is SGHVT and CDR2 is SQSDAQ in the germline V gene. V was clipped by 7 bases and J by 4 bases, with 13 bases between them. The CDR3 nucleotides read TGTGCCAGCAACCCGGACTGTTCCTATGGCTACACCTTC. Amino acid sequence: CASNPDCSYGYTF. The whole variable domain, remainder taken from reference TRBV7-4 and TRBJ1-2, is GAGVSQSPRYKVAKRGRDVALRCDSISGHVTLYWYRQTLGQGSEVLTYSQSDAQRDKSGRPSGRFSAERPERSVSTLKIQRTEQGDSAVYLCASNPDCSYGYTFGSGTRLTVV.

The chain couples TRBV30 to TRBJ1-4, with TRBD1 matching over 8 bases. The germline gives CDR1 GTSNPN, CDR2 SVGIG (reference sequence). The CDR3 is made up of 13 amino acids. V gave up 5 bases and J gave up 10 bases; unmatched junction bases: 9. CDR3 sequence (DNA): TGTGCCTGGGACGACAGGGGAGTGGGAAAACTGTTTTTT. This gives the protein CAWDDRGVGKLFF.

The genes are TRBV7-9 and TRBJ2-7, with 9 bases aligning to TRBD1. This CDR3 is built from 14 residues. Germline V gives CDR1 SEHNR, CDR2 FQNEAQ (reference sequence). V lost 8 bases and J lost 6; bases outside the gene matches: 11. CDR3 protein: CASGTGQGVFEQYF. DNA of the CDR3: TGTGCCAGCGGTACGGGACAGGGTGTCTTCGAGCAGTACTTC.

The chain joins TRBV7-2 to TRBJ1-2; 11 positions agree with TRBD1. V shed 4 bases and J 6 bases; nucleotides not matched to a gene: 1. CDR1 is SGHTA and CDR2 is FQGNSA in the germline V gene. The CDR3 sequence is 13 residues long. CDR3 nucleotides: TGTGCCAGCAGCTGGGACAGGGGGAATGGCTACACCTTC. It specifies CASSWDRGNGYTF.

This chain joins TRBV2 and TRBJ1-1; D unresolved. V lost 1 base and J lost 5, with 5 bases in between. Germline values: CDR1 SNHLY, CDR2 FYNNEI. The CDR3 length is 12 residues. The CDR3 sequence is CASSEGGTEAFF. Here the CDR3 DNA reads TGTGCCAGCAGTGAAGGAGGGACTGAAGCTTTCTTT.

The genes are TRBV10-3 and TRBJ1-1; TRBD1 might be the D (5 bases). The CDR3 has 14 amino acids. Germline V CDR1 and CDR2: ENHRY, SYGVKD. Trimming cost V 4 bases and J 4 bases, with 13 bases left between them. CDR3 DNA: TGTGCCATCAGTGGTGGGGGGGGGAGCACTGAAGCTTTCTTT. It codes for CAISGGGGSTEAFF.

V gene TRBV2 combines with J gene TRBJ2-5; TRBD1 might be the D (5 bases). V dropped 6 bases and J dropped 1 base, with 12 bases sitting between them. CDR1 and CDR2 from the germline V gene are SNHLY and FYNNEI. The length of the CDR3 is 14 residues. The DNA for the CDR3 is TGTGCCAGCAGGGACGCAGGGATCCAAGAGACCCAGTACTTC. As protein: CASRDAGIQETQYF.